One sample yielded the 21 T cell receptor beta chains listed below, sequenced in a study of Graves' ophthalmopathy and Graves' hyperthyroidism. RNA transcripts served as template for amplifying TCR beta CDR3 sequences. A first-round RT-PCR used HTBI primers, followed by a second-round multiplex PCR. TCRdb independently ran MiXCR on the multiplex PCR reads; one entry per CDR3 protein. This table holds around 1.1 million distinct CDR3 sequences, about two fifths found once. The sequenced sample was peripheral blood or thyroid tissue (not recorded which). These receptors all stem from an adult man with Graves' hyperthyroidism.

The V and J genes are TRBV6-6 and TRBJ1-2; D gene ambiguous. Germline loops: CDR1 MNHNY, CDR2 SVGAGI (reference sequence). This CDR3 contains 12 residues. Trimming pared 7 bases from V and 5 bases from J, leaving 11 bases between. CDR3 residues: CASMNQGYGYTF. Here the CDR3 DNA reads TGTGCCAGCATGAACCAAGGATATGGCTACACCTTC.

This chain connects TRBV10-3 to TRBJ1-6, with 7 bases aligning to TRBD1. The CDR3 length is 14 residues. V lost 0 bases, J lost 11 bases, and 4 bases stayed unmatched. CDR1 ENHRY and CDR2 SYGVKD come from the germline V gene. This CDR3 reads CAISESTQGTPLHF. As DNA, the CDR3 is TGTGCCATCAGTGAGTCGACACAGGGGACACCCCTCCACTTT.

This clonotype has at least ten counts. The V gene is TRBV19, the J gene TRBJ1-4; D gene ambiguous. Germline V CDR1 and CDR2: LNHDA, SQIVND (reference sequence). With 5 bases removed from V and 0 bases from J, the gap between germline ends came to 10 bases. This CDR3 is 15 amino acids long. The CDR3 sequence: CASSDTASTNEKLFF. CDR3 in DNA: TGTGCCAGTAGTGATACAGCCTCAACTAATGAAAAACTGTTTTTT.

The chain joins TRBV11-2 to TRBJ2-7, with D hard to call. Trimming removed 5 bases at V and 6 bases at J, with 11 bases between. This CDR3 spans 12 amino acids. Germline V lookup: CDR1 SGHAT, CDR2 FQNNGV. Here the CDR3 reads CASSRTTGEQYF. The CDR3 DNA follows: TGTGCCAGCAGCCGTACTACGGGCGAGCAGTACTTC.

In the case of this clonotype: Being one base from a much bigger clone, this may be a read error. The CDR3 coding sequence is TGCAGTGCTGGACGTGGAACAGGGCAGGGCGAGCAGTACTTC. Protein: CSAGRGTGQGEQYF. The chain uses TRBV20-1 and TRBJ2-7, with D possibly matching TRBD1 (6 bases). The germline V and J ends were trimmed by 5 bases and 6 bases, with 20 bases remaining between them. This CDR3 has 14 amino acids. Germline V gene data show CDR1 as DFQATT and CDR2 as SNEGSKA (reference sequence).

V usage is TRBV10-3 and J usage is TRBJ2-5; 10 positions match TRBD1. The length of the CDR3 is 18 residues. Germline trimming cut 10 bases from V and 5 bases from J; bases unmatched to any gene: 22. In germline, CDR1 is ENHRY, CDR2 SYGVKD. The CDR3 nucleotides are TGTGCCAGCAGCCGATTCCGAAAACCGGGACAGGGGATGGAGACCCAGTACTTC. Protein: CASSRFRKPGQGMETQYF.

The CDR3 nucleotides read TGTGCCAGCTCACCAATACAGGGTACAATTGGAAGTTCACCCCTCCACTTT. Protein sequence: CASSPIQGTIGSSPLHF. The chain links TRBV18 to TRBJ1-6; a possible D gene is TRBD1 (6 bases). Germline-derived CDR1 and CDR2 are KGHSH and LQKENI. CDR3 length equals 17 residues. V was trimmed by 2 bases and J by 9 bases, leaving 20 bases between them.

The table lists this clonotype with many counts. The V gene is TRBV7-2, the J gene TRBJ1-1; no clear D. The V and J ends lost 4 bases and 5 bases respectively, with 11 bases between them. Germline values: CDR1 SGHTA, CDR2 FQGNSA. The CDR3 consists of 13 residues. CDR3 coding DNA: TGTGCCAGCAGCTCTACCGGATGGACTGAAGCTTTCTTT. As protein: CASSSTGWTEAFF.

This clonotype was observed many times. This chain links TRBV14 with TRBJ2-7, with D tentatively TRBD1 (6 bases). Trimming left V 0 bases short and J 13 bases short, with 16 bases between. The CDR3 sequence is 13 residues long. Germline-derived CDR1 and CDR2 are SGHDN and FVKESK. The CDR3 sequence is CASSQEGRGKTYF. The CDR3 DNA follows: TGTGCCAGCAGCCAAGAAGGCAGGGGCAAAACCTACTTC.

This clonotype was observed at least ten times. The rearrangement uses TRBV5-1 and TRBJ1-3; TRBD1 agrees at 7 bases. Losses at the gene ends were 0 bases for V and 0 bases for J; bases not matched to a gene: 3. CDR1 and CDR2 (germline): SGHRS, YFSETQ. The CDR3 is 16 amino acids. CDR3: CASSLEDRPSGNTIYF. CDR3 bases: TGCGCCAGCAGCTTGGAGGACAGGCCCTCTGGAAACACCATATATTTT.

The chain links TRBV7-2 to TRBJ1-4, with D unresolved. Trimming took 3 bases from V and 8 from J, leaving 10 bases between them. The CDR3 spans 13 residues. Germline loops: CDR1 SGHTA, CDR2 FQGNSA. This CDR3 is CASSLSRGEKLFF. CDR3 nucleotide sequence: TGTGCCAGCAGCTTGAGTCGAGGCGAAAAACTGTTTTTT.

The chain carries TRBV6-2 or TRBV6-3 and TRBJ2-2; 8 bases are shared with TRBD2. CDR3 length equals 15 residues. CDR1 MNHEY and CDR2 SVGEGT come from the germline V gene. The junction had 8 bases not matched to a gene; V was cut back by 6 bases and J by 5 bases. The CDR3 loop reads CASSLAGRETGELFF. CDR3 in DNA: TGTGCCAGCAGCTTAGCGGGGCGAGAGACCGGGGAGCTGTTTTTT.

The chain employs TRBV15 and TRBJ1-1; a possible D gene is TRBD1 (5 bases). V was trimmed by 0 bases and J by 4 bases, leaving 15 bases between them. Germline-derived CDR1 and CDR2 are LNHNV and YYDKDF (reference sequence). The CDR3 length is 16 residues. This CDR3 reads CATSRDWGSLFTEAFF. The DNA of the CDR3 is TGTGCCACCAGCAGAGATTGGGGCAGTCTATTCACTGAAGCTTTCTTT.

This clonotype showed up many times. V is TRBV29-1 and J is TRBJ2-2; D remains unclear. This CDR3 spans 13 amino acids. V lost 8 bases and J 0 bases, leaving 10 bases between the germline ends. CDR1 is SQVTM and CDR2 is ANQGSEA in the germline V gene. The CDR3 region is CSISRTNTGELFF. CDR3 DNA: TGCAGCATCAGCCGTACGAACACCGGGGAGCTGTTTTTT.

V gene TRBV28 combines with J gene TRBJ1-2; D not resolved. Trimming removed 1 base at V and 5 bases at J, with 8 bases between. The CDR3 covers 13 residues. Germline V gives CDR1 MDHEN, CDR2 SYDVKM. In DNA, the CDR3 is TGTGCCAGCAGTTTATACGCGGAGTATGGCTACACCTTC. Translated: CASSLYAEYGYTF.

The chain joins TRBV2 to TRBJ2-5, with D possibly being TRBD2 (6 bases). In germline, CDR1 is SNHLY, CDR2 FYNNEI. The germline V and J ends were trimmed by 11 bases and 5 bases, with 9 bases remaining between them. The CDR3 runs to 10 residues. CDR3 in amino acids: CAGGFETQYF. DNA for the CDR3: TGTGCCGGAGGGTTCGAGACCCAGTACTTC.

The CDR3 spells CATSRDLAGGYTF. CDR3 nucleotides: TGTGCCACCAGCAGAGATCTGGCAGGGGGCTACACCTTC. The rearrangement links TRBV15 to TRBJ1-2, with D possibly TRBD1 on 5 matching bases. The CDR3 runs 13 residues. Germline CDR1 and CDR2: LNHNV and YYDKDF (reference sequence). V lost 0 bases to trimming and J lost 8 bases, with 10 bases between them.

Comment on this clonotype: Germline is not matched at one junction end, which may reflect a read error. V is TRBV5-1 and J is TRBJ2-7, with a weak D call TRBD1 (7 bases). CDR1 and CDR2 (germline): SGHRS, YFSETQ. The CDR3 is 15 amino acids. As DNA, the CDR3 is TGCACCAGCAGCAACTCTCAGGGGGGCCCCTACGAGCAGTACTTC. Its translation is CTSSNSQGGPYEQYF. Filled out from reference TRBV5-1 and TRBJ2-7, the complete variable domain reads KAGVTQTPRYLIKTRGQQVTLSCSPISGHRSVSWYQQTPGQGLQFLFEYFSETQRNKGNFPGRFSGRQFSNSRSEMNVSTLELGDSALYLCTSSNSQGGPYEQYFGPGTRLTVT.

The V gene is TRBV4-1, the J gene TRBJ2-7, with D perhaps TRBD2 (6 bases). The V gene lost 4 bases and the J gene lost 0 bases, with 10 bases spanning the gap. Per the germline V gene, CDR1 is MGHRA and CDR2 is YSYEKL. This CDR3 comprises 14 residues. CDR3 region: CASSRGEYSYEQYF. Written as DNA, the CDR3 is TGCGCCAGCAGCCGCGGGGAGTACTCCTACGAGCAGTACTTC.

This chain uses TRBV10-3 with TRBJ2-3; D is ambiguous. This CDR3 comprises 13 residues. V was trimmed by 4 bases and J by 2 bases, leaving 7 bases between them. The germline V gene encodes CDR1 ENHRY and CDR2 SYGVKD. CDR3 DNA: TGTGCCATCAGTGGGGAAAACACAGATACGCAGTATTTT. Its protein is CAISGENTDTQYF.

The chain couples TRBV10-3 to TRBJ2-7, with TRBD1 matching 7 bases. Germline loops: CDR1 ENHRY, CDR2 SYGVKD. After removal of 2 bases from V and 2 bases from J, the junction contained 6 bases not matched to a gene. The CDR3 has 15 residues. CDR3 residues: CAISEVRTGTYEQYF. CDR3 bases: TGTGCCATCAGTGAGGTCCGGACAGGCACCTACGAGCAGTACTTC.